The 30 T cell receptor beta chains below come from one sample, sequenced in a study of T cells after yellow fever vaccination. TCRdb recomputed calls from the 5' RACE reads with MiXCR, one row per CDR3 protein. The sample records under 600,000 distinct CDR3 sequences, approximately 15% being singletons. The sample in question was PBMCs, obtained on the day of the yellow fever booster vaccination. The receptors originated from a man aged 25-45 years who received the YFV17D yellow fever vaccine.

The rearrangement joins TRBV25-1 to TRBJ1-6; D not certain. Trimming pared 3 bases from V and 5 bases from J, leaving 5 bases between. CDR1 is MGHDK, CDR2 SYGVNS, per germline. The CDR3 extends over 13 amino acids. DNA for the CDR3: TGTGCCAGCAGTGACGGGAATAATTCACCCCTCCACTTT. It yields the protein CASSDGNNSPLHF.

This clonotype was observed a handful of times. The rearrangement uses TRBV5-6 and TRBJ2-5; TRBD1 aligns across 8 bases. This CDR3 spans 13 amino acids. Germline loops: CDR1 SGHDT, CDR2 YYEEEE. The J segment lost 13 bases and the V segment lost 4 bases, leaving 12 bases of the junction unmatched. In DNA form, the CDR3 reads TGTGCCAGCAGCAGGGGACAGGTTCAGCAACCGTACTTC. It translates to CASSRGQVQQPYF.

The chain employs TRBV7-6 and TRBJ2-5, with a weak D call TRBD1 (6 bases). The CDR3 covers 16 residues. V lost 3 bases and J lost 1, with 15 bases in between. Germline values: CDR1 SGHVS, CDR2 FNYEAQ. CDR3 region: CASSLGRQAGQETQYF. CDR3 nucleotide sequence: TGTGCCAGCAGCTTGGGCCGACAGGCTGGCCAAGAGACCCAGTACTTC. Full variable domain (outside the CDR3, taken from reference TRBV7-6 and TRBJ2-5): GAGVSQSPRYKVTKRGQDVALRCDPISGHVSLYWYRQALGQGPEFLTYFNYEAQQDKSGLPNDRFSAERPEGSISTLTIQRTEQRDSAMYRCASSLGRQAGQETQYFGPGTRLLVL.

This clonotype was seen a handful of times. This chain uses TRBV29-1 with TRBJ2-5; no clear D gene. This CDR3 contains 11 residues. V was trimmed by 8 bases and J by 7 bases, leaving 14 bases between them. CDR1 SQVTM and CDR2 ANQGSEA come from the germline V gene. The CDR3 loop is CSLNGVGTQYF. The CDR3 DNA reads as TGCAGCCTGAATGGGGTTGGGACCCAGTACTTC.

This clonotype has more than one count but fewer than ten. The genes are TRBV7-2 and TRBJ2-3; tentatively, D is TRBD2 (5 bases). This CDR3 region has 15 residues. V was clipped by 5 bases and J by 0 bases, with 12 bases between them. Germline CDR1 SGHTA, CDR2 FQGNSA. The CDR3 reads CASSATNPSTDTQYF. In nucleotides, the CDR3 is TGTGCCAGCAGCGCGACTAATCCTAGCACAGATACGCAGTATTTT.

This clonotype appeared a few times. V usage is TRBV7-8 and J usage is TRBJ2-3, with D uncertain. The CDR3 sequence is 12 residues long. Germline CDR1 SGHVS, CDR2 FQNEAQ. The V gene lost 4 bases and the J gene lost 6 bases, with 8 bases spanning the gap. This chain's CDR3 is CASSSERDTQYF. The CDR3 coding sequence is TGTGCCAGCAGCTCGGAGAGGGATACGCAGTATTTT.

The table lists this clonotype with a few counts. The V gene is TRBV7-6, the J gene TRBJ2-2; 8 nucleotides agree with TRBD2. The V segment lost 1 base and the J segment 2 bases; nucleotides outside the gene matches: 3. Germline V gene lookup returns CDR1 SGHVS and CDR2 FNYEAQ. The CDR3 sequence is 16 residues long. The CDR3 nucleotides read TGTGCCAGCAGCTTAGTTAGCGGGGCCAACACCGGGGAGCTGTTTTTT. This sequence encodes CASSLVSGANTGELFF.

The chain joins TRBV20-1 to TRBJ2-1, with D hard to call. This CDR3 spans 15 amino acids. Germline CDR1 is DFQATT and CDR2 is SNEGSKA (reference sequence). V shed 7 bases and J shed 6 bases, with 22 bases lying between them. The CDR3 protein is CSVPEVVRVANEQFF. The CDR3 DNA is TGCAGTGTCCCAGAGGTAGTACGCGTCGCCAATGAGCAGTTCTTC.

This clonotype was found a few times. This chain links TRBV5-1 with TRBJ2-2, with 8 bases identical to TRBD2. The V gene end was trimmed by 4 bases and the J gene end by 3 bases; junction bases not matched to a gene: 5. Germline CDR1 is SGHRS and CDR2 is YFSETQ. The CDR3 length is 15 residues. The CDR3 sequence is CASSRGGSDTGELFF. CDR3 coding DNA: TGCGCCAGCAGCCGCGGGGGGTCAGACACCGGGGAGCTGTTTTTT.

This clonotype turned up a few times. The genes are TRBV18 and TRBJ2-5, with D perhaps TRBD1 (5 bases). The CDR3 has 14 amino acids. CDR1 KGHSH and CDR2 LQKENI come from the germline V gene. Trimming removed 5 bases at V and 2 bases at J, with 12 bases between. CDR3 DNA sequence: TGTGCCAGCTCAAAGGGGCTGAATCAAGAGACCCAGTACTTC. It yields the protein CASSKGLNQETQYF.

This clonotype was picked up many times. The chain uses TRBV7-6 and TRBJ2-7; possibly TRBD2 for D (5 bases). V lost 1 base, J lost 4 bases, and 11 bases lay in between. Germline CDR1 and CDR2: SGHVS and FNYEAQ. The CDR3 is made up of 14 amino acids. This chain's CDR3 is CASSLGLAGYEQYF. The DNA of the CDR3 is TGTGCCAGCAGCTTAGGTCTAGCCGGATACGAGCAGTACTTC.

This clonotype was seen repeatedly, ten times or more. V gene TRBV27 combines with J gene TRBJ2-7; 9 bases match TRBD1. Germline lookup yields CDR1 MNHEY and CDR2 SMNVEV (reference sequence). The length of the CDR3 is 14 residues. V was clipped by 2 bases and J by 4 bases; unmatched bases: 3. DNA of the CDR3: TGTGCCAGCAGTTTAGCACAGGGGGCTTACGAGCAGTACTTC. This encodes CASSLAQGAYEQYF.

The CDR3 spells CSAPIMREIPQYF. The DNA for the CDR3 is TGCAGTGCTCCCATCATGAGGGAGATACCCCAGTATTTT. The J gene is TRBJ2-3, the V gene TRBV20-1, with D possibly matching TRBD2 (5 bases). V lost 5 bases, J lost 12 bases, and 21 bases lay in between. The CDR3 has 13 amino acids. Germline V CDR1 and CDR2: DFQATT, SNEGSKA (reference sequence).

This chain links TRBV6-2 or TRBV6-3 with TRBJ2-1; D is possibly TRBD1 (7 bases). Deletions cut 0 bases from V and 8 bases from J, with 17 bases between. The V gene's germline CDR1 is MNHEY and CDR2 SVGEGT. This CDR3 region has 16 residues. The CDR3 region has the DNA TGTGCCAGCAGTTACTCGGAGGGACAGACAGTGGATGAGCAGTTCTTC. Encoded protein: CASSYSEGQTVDEQFF.

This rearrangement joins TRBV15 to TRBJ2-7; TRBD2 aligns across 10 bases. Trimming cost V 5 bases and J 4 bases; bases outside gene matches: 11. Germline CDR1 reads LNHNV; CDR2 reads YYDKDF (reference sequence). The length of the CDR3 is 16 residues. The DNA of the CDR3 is TGTGCCACCAGCCGGACCCTAGCGGGAGAGGGGTACGAGCAGTACTTC. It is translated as CATSRTLAGEGYEQYF.

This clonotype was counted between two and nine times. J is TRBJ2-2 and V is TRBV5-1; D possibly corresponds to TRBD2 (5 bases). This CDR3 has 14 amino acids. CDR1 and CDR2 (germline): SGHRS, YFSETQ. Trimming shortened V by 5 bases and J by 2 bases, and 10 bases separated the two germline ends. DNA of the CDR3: TGCGCCAGCAGGGCGGGCCTTAACACCGGGGAGCTGTTTTTT. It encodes CASRAGLNTGELFF.

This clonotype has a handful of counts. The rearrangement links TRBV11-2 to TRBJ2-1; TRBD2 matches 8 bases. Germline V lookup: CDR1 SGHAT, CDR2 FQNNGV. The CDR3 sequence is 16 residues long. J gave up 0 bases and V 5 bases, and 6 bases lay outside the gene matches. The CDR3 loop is CASSRGGTGSYNEQFF. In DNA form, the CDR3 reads TGTGCCAGCAGCCGGGGGGGGACCGGCTCCTACAATGAGCAGTTCTTC.

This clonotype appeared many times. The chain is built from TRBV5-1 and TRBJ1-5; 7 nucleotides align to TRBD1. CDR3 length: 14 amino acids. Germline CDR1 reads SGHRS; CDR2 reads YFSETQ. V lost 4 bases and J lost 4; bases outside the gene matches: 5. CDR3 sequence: CASSTGQRNQPQHF. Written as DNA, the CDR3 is TGCGCCAGCAGCACGGGACAGCGAAATCAGCCCCAGCATTTT.

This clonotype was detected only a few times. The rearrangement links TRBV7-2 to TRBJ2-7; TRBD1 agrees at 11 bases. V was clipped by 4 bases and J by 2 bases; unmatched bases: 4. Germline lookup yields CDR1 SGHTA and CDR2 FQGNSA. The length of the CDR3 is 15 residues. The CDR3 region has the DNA TGTGCCAGCAGCTCGGACAGGGGGCTAACCTACGAGCAGTACTTC. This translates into CASSSDRGLTYEQYF.

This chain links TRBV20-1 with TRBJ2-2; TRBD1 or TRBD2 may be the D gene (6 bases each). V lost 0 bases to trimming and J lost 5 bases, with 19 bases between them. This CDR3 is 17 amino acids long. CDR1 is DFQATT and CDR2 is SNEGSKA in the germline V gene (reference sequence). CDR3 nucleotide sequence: TGCAGTGCTAGAGATCCGGCGGGGAGGACAGTAACCGGGGAGCTGTTTTTT. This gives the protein CSARDPAGRTVTGELFF.

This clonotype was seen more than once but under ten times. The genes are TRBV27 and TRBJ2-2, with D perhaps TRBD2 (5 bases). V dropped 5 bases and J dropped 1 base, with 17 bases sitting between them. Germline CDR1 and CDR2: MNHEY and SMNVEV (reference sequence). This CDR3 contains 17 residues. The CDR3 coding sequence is TGTGCCAGCAGTCAACTTAGAGGGATAAGGAACACCGGGGAGCTGTTTTTT. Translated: CASSQLRGIRNTGELFF.

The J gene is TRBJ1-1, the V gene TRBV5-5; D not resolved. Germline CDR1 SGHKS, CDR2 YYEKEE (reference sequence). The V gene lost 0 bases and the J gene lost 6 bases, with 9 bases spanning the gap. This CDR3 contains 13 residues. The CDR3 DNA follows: TGTGCCAGCAGCTTGGAATCGGAGGCTGAAGCTTTCTTT. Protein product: CASSLESEAEAFF. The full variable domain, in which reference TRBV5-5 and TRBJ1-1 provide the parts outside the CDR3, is DAGVTQSPTHLIKTRGQQVTLRCSPISGHKSVSWYQQVLGQGPQFIFQYYEKEERGRGNFPDRFSARQFPNYSSELNVNALLLGDSALYLCASSLESEAEAFFGQGTRLTVV.

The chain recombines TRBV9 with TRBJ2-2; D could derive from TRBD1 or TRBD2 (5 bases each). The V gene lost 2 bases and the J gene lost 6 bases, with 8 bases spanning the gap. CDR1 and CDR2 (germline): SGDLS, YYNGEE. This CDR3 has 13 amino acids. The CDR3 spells CASSVRGPGELFF. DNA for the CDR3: TGTGCCAGCAGCGTCCGGGGACCCGGGGAGCTGTTTTTT.

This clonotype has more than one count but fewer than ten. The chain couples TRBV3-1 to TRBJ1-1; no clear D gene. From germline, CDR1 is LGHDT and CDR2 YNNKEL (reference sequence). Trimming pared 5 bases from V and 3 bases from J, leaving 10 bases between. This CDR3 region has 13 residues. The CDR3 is CASSEIWDTEAFF. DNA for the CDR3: TGTGCCAGCAGCGAGATCTGGGACACTGAAGCTTTCTTT.

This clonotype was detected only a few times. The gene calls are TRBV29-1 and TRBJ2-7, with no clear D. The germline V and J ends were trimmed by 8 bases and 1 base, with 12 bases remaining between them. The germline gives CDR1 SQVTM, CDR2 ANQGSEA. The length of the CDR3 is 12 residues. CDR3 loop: CSTRDGSYEQYF. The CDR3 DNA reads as TGCAGCACGAGAGACGGATCCTACGAGCAGTACTTC.

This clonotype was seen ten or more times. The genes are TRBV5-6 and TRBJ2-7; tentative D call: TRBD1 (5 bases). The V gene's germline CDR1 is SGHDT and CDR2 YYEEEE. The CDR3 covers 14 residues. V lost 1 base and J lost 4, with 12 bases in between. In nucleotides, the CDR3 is TGTGCCAGCAGCTTGCGTAGGGGATTTTACGAGCAGTACTTC. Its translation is CASSLRRGFYEQYF.

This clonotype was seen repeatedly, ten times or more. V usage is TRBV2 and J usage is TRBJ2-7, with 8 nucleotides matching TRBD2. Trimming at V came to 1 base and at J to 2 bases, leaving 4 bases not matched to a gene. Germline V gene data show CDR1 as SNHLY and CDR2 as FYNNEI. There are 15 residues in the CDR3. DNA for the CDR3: TGTGCCAGCAGTGAAGGGACTAGCCGGACCTACGAGCAGTACTTC. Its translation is CASSEGTSRTYEQYF.

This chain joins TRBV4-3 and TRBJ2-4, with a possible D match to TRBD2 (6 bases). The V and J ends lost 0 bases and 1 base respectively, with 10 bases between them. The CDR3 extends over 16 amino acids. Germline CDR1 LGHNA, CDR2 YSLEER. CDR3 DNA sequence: TGCGCCAGCAGCCAAGACGTCGGGAGTGCCAAAAACATTCAGTACTTC. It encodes CASSQDVGSAKNIQYF.

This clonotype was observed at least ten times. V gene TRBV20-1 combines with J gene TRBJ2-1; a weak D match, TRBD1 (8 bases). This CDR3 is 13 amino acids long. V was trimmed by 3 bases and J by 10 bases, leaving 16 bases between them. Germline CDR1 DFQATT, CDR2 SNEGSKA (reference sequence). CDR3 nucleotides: TGCAGTGCTAGTTTACAGGGGGGGAGGGAGCAGTTCTTC. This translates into CSASLQGGREQFF.

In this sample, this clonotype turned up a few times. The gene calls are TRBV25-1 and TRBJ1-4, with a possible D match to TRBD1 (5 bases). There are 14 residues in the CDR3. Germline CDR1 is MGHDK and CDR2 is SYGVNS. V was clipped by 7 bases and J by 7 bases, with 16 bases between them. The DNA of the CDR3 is TGTGCCAGCACCCCGGGCTGGGGCGGTGAAAAACTGTTTTTT. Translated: CASTPGWGGEKLFF.